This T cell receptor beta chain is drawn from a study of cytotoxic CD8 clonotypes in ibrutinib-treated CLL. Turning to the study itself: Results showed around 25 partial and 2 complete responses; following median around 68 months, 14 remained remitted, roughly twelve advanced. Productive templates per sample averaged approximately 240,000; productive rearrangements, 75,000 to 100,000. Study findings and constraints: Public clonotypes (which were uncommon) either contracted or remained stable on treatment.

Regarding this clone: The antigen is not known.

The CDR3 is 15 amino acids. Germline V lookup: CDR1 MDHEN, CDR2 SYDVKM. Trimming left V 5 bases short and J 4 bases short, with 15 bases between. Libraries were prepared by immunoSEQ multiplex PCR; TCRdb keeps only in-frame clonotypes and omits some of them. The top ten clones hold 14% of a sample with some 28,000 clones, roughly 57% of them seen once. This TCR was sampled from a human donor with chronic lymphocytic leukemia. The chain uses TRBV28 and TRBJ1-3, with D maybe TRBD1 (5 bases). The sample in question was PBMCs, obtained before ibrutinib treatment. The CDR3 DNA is TGTGCCAGCAGTGAACCAGGGTTGCGGGGAAACACCATATATTTT. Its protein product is CASSEPGLRGNTIYF. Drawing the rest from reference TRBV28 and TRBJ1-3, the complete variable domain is DVKVTQSSRYLVKRTGEKVFLECVQDMDHENMFWYRQDPGLGLRLIYFSYDVKMKEKGDIPEGYSVSREKKERFSLILESASTNQTSMYLCASSEPGLRGNTIYFGEGSWLTVV.